The rows below give T cell receptor beta chains drawn from one sample of a study of T cell responses to AZD1222 COVID-19 vaccine. Here immunoSEQ multiplex PCR was the method, and the copy in TCRdb shows in-frame clones only, minus some. The sample comprises 70,000 to 85,000 clones, around four fifths of which are singletons, and approximately 1.2% rests with the top ten. Sequencing used peripheral blood, obtained 28 days after the second AZD1222 dose. The receptors were gathered from an adult who received the AZD1222 COVID-19 vaccine. Both conserved end residues are part of each CDR3. The order of the fields is J gene, V gene, clone size, D gene, CDR3 DNA, CDR3 protein. D genes are given only for firm matches. Some rows mark clone size as missing; the rest say once, few, many or name a class of expanded clone.

J: TRBJ1-2; V: TRBV7-2; size: NA; D: TRBD1; DNA: TGTGCCAGCAGCTGGACAGGGGGCTATGGCTACACCTTC; CDR3: CASSWTGGYGYTF
J: TRBJ2-4; V: TRBV6-9; size: NA; D: TRBD2; DNA: TGTGCCAGCAGCCGAGGGACTAGCGGGAGTCGAAACATTCAGTACTTC; CDR3: CASSRGTSGSRNIQYF
J: TRBJ2-1; V: TRBV5-1; size: once; D: TRBD2; DNA: TGCGCCAGCAGCTTGTCTAGCGGGAGTTATTACAATGAGCAGTTCTTC; CDR3: CASSLSSGSYYNEQFF
J: TRBJ1-4; V: TRBV15; size: NA; D: TRBD1; DNA: TGTGCCACCAGCAGAGATCGTAACAGGGGGAATGAAAAACTGTTTTTT; CDR3: CATSRDRNRGNEKLFF
J: TRBJ2-2; V: TRBV19; size: NA; D: NA; DNA: TGTGCCAGTAGGAGAGGACTACTATCTGACGGGGAGCTGTTTTTT; CDR3: CASRRGLLSDGELFF
J: TRBJ2-1; V: TRBV24-1; size: NA; D: TRBD1; DNA: TGTGCCACCAGTGATCCCAGGGGGAACAATGAGCAGTTCTTC; CDR3: CATSDPRGNNEQFF
J: TRBJ1-2; V: TRBV2; size: medium-sized; D: NA; DNA: TGTGCCAGCAGTGGTCCCACGTTCCCCTACACCTTC; CDR3: CASSGPTFPYTF
J: TRBJ1-4; V: TRBV19; size: NA; D: TRBD1; DNA: TGTGCCAGTAGTGCGACAGGGGCTATTAATGAAAAACTGTTTTTT; CDR3: CASSATGAINEKLFF
J: TRBJ2-1; V: TRBV3-1/TRBV3-2; size: NA; D: NA; DNA: TGTGCCAGCAGCCTCTCCGCCGGGACACTTGCCTACAATGAGCAGTTCTTC; CDR3: CASSLSAGTLAYNEQFF
J: TRBJ1-2; V: TRBV19; size: NA; D: NA; DNA: TGTGCCAGTAGTATAGTCGGCGGATCATATGGCTACACCTTC; CDR3: CASSIVGGSYGYTF
J: TRBJ2-2; V: TRBV7-2; size: NA; D: NA; DNA: TGTGCCAGCAGCCGGGACGGAGGGATGGGAGGCGGGGAGCTGTTTTTT; CDR3: CASSRDGGMGGGELFF
J: TRBJ1-4; V: TRBV27; size: NA; D: NA; DNA: TGTGCCAGCAGTTTATCCGCGGGGTGGGATGAAAAACTGTTTTTT; CDR3: CASSLSAGWDEKLFF
J: TRBJ1-1; V: TRBV7-3; size: NA; D: NA; DNA: TGTGCCAGCAGCTTCGGGACCAACACTGAAGCTTTCTTT; CDR3: CASSFGTNTEAFF
J: TRBJ1-5; V: TRBV6-2/TRBV6-3; size: NA; D: NA; DNA: TGTGCCAGCAGTTACGGGGGAGCCCAGCCCCAGCATTTT; CDR3: CASSYGGAQPQHF
J: TRBJ1-1; V: TRBV2; size: NA; D: TRBD1; DNA: TGTGCCAGCACCCCTCAGGGGGACGGGACTGAAGCTTTCTTT; CDR3: CASTPQGDGTEAFF
J: TRBJ1-1; V: TRBV7-2; size: NA; D: NA; DNA: TGTGCCAGCAGCTTCTCCGGGACTCCAGGCACTGAAGCTTTCTTT; CDR3: CASSFSGTPGTEAFF
J: TRBJ1-1; V: TRBV6-2/TRBV6-3; size: NA; D: NA; DNA: TGTGCCAGCAGTTTACAGTGGGTAATGAACACTGAAGCTTTCTTT; CDR3: CASSLQWVMNTEAFF
J: TRBJ1-1; V: TRBV27; size: NA; D: TRBD1; DNA: TGTGCCAGCAGTTGGGCAGGGGGCAACACTGAAGCTTTCTTT; CDR3: CASSWAGGNTEAFF
J: TRBJ1-6; V: TRBV2; size: NA; D: TRBD1; DNA: TGTGCCAGCAGTGAACAGGGGGCCCAGTCACCCCTCCACTTT; CDR3: CASSEQGAQSPLHF
J: TRBJ1-5; V: TRBV28; size: NA; D: NA; DNA: TGTGCCAGCAGTCAAGGGGATGGTCTCTTGCAGCCCCAGCATTTT; CDR3: CASSQGDGLLQPQHF
J: TRBJ2-3; V: TRBV5-1; size: NA; D: NA; DNA: TGCGCCAGCAGCCGTGGCGGGTCGGCAGACACAGATACGCAGTATTTT; CDR3: CASSRGGSADTDTQYF
J: TRBJ1-2; V: TRBV19; size: once; D: TRBD1; DNA: TGTGCCAGTAGTCCGAGTGCGTCAGGGGGAAACTATGGCTACACCTTC; CDR3: CASSPSASGGNYGYTF
J: TRBJ1-4; V: TRBV28; size: few; D: NA; DNA: TGTGCCAGCAGTCAACAGGGCGTTAATGAAAAACTGTTTTTT; CDR3: CASSQQGVNEKLFF
J: TRBJ1-6; V: TRBV9; size: NA; D: NA; DNA: TGTGCCAGCAGCCCGACCCTCAAGACAGGCGGGGGGCCCCTCCACTTT; CDR3: CASSPTLKTGGGPLHF